A selection of T cell receptor beta chains follows, all from one sample in a study of T cells generated in artificial thymic organoids. Via MiXCR, TCRdb re-called the 5' RACE reads, giving one row per CDR3 protein. The data show approximately 5,500 distinct CDR3 sequences, with roughly 32% seen just once and nearly 2.5% held by the top ten. Sequences were obtained from naive CD8+ T cells from blood. These receptors came from a human donor who gave cord blood stem cells for thymic organoid culture, a cardiac surgery patient who gave postnatal thymus, or a blood donor (not recorded which). Both conserved end residues are part of each CDR3. A D gene is named only where the DNA matches it firmly. For some rows the clone size is stated as once, few or many, or as a class when expanded; others skip it.

CDR3 DNA: TGCGCCAGCAGTGAGTATCCCCACACCGAGCAGTACTTC
CDR3 protein: CASSEYPHTEQYF
D gene: -
clone size: medium-sized
V gene: TRBV10-2
J gene: TRBJ2-7

CDR3 DNA: TGCGCCAGCAGCTTGAACGTACAAGAGACCCAGTACTTC
CDR3 protein: CASSLNVQETQYF
D gene: -
clone size: few
V gene: TRBV5-1
J gene: TRBJ2-5

CDR3 DNA: TGCAGTGCTAGTCCCCCATTAGGCAGATTCTTTCTCTACGAGCAGTACTTC
CDR3 protein: CSASPPLGRFFLYEQYF
D gene: -
clone size: once
V gene: TRBV20-1
J gene: TRBJ2-7

CDR3 DNA: TGTGCCAGCAGCGCGACAGGGGTCCCACGAACCTCCGAGCAGTACTTC
CDR3 protein: CASSATGVPRTSEQYF
D gene: TRBD1
clone size: -
V gene: TRBV7-9
J gene: TRBJ2-7

CDR3 DNA: TGTGCCTGGATATTCAGGGGGGCAAACGCTGAAGCTTTCTTT
CDR3 protein: CAWIFRGANAEAFF
D gene: TRBD1
clone size: medium-sized
V gene: TRBV30
J gene: TRBJ1-1

CDR3 DNA: TGTGCCAGCAGTTCGGGGGGCCAAGAGACCCAGTACTTC
CDR3 protein: CASSSGGQETQYF
D gene: TRBD2
clone size: -
V gene: TRBV12-3/TRBV12-4
J gene: TRBJ2-5

CDR3 DNA: TGTGCCAGTAGTATGAGACAAGACATCTCTGGGGCCAACGTCCTGACTTTC
CDR3 protein: CASSMRQDISGANVLTF
D gene: -
clone size: -
V gene: TRBV19
J gene: TRBJ2-6

CDR3 DNA: TGCGCCAGCAGCCAAAAGGGGACAGGGAACTACGAGCAGTACTTC
CDR3 protein: CASSQKGTGNYEQYF
D gene: TRBD1
clone size: -
V gene: TRBV4-1
J gene: TRBJ2-7

CDR3 DNA: TGCGCCAGCAGCCTGGGACTAGGGATTGAGCAGTTCTTC
CDR3 protein: CASSLGLGIEQFF
D gene: TRBD2
clone size: -
V gene: TRBV5-1
J gene: TRBJ2-1

CDR3 DNA: TGCAGTGCTAGAGATCCGGCTAGCGGTTCCTACAATGAGCAGTTCTTC
CDR3 protein: CSARDPASGSYNEQFF
D gene: TRBD2
clone size: -
V gene: TRBV20-1
J gene: TRBJ2-1

CDR3 DNA: TGCAGCGTTGGAGGCAGTCACCGAGGTGGCGGGGAGCTGGTTTTT
CDR3 protein: CSVGGSHRGGGELVF
D gene: -
clone size: -
V gene: TRBV29-1
J gene: TRBJ2-2

CDR3 DNA: TGCGCCAGCAGCCAAGTTCAAAGGGCAGCGCAGCCCCAGCATTTT
CDR3 protein: CASSQVQRAAQPQHF
D gene: -
clone size: -
V gene: TRBV4-1
J gene: TRBJ1-5

CDR3 DNA: TGTGCCAGCCGGAAGGGGGTCGGGGTCCAAGAGACCCAGTACTTC
CDR3 protein: CASRKGVGVQETQYF
D gene: -
clone size: -
V gene: TRBV27
J gene: TRBJ2-5

CDR3 DNA: TGTGCCAGCAGTCTGGGACTAGCGGGAGGGGTTGAGACCCAGTACTTC
CDR3 protein: CASSLGLAGGVETQYF
D gene: TRBD2
clone size: few
V gene: TRBV12-3/TRBV12-4
J gene: TRBJ2-5

CDR3 DNA: TGTGCCAGCAGCACCCGGGACAACCAAGAGACCCAGTACTTC
CDR3 protein: CASSTRDNQETQYF
D gene: -
clone size: -
V gene: TRBV7-9
J gene: TRBJ2-5

CDR3 DNA: TGTGCCAGCTCACAGGAGACAGGGGTGTTCTACGAGCAGTACTTC
CDR3 protein: CASSQETGVFYEQYF
D gene: TRBD1
clone size: medium-sized
V gene: TRBV5-6
J gene: TRBJ2-7

CDR3 DNA: TGCGCCAGCAGCACCGGACAGGGAGGGATGGTAAATGAGCAGTTCTTC
CDR3 protein: CASSTGQGGMVNEQFF
D gene: -
clone size: -
V gene: TRBV5-1
J gene: TRBJ2-1

CDR3 DNA: TGCGCCAGCAGCTTAATCGCGGGAGCTATAAATGAGCAGTTCTTC
CDR3 protein: CASSLIAGAINEQFF
D gene: TRBD2
clone size: few
V gene: TRBV5-1
J gene: TRBJ2-1

CDR3 DNA: TGTGCCAGCAGCGCCAACGGGGTTTACAATGAGCAGTTCTTC
CDR3 protein: CASSANGVYNEQFF
D gene: -
clone size: medium-sized
V gene: TRBV7-6
J gene: TRBJ2-1

CDR3 DNA: TGTGCCAGCAGCTTAAGTCTAACAGATACGCAGTATTTT
CDR3 protein: CASSLSLTDTQYF
D gene: -
clone size: medium-sized
V gene: TRBV7-3
J gene: TRBJ2-3

CDR3 DNA: TGTGCCAGCAGCTTGGGGGGGGCCGGGGAGCTGTTTTTT
CDR3 protein: CASSLGGAGELFF
D gene: TRBD2
clone size: few
V gene: TRBV12-3/TRBV12-4
J gene: TRBJ2-2

CDR3 DNA: TGTGCCAGCAGTTTGCTAGCGGGGTTCCATGAGCAGTTCTTC
CDR3 protein: CASSLLAGFHEQFF
D gene: TRBD2
clone size: few
V gene: TRBV27
J gene: TRBJ2-1

CDR3 DNA: TGTGCCTGGGGGGGGGACTCCTACGAGCAGTACTTC
CDR3 protein: CAWGGDSYEQYF
D gene: TRBD2
clone size: medium-sized
V gene: TRBV30
J gene: TRBJ2-7

CDR3 DNA: TGTGCCAGCAGTCTAGACGGGACAGGCACCTACGAGCAGTACTTC
CDR3 protein: CASSLDGTGTYEQYF
D gene: TRBD1
clone size: few
V gene: TRBV28
J gene: TRBJ2-7

CDR3 DNA: TGTGCCAGCAGCCCCCGAGAGCTTAACACTGAAGCTTTCTTT
CDR3 protein: CASSPRELNTEAFF
D gene: -
clone size: -
V gene: TRBV11-1
J gene: TRBJ1-1

CDR3 DNA: TGCGCCAGCAGCCCGATGGATGGAGTACAGGGCGTGGGCTACACCTTC
CDR3 protein: CASSPMDGVQGVGYTF
D gene: -
clone size: -
V gene: TRBV5-1
J gene: TRBJ1-2

CDR3 DNA: TGTGCCAGCACTACGACGGCCTACAATGAGCAGTTCTTC
CDR3 protein: CASTTTAYNEQFF
D gene: -
clone size: -
V gene: TRBV12-3/TRBV12-4
J gene: TRBJ2-1

CDR3 DNA: TGTGCCAGCAGCTTTATATGGGGTCTCGATGAGCAGTTCTTC
CDR3 protein: CASSFIWGLDEQFF
D gene: -
clone size: -
V gene: TRBV27
J gene: TRBJ2-1

CDR3 DNA: TGTGCCGGTAGTTCACCGACAGGTTTTCATCAGTTCTTC
CDR3 protein: CAGSSPTGFHQFF
D gene: -
clone size: -
V gene: TRBV19
J gene: TRBJ2-1

CDR3 DNA: TGCGCCAGCAGCCATGGGACATATGGATACGAGCAGTACTTC
CDR3 protein: CASSHGTYGYEQYF
D gene: -
clone size: medium-sized
V gene: TRBV4-1
J gene: TRBJ2-7

CDR3 DNA: TGTGCCAGCAGCTCCCCGGGGATTAGCGGGAGTTTCGATGAGCAGTTCTTC
CDR3 protein: CASSSPGISGSFDEQFF
D gene: TRBD2
clone size: -
V gene: TRBV7-9
J gene: TRBJ2-1

CDR3 DNA: TGTGCCAGCAGTGAAATTCTGAGCGGAATCTCCTACGAGCAGTACTTC
CDR3 protein: CASSEILSGISYEQYF
D gene: -
clone size: few
V gene: TRBV6-1
J gene: TRBJ2-7

CDR3 DNA: TGTGCCAGCAGATCGTATCCGGGGGGTGCGGTAGTCTACGAGCAGTACTTC
CDR3 protein: CASRSYPGGAVVYEQYF
D gene: TRBD2
clone size: -
V gene: TRBV2
J gene: TRBJ2-7

CDR3 DNA: TGTGCCAGCAGCTACAAACCGGGAGGCCGGGGTACTGAAGCTTTCTTT
CDR3 protein: CASSYKPGGRGTEAFF
D gene: -
clone size: medium-sized
V gene: TRBV5-5
J gene: TRBJ1-1

CDR3 DNA: TGTGCCAGCAGCTTGACAGGGGGCGCGTGGACTAATGAAAAACTGTTTTTT
CDR3 protein: CASSLTGGAWTNEKLFF
D gene: TRBD1
clone size: few
V gene: TRBV5-6
J gene: TRBJ1-4

CDR3 DNA: TGTGCCAGCTCCGACGGGAGCGCCTACAATGAGCAGTTCTTC
CDR3 protein: CASSDGSAYNEQFF
D gene: -
clone size: few
V gene: TRBV9
J gene: TRBJ2-1

CDR3 DNA: TGCGCCAGCGGCCAAAAACACAGGGGGCGGTACCAAGAGACCCAGTACTTC
CDR3 protein: CASGQKHRGRYQETQYF
D gene: TRBD1
clone size: once
V gene: TRBV4-1
J gene: TRBJ2-5

CDR3 DNA: TGTGCCAGCAGTTTTGGGGACAGACCCCCGCTCGGGGGGGAGATTGATACGCAGTATTTT
CDR3 protein: CASSFGDRPPLGGEIDTQYF
D gene: -
clone size: -
V gene: TRBV12-3/TRBV12-4
J gene: TRBJ2-3

CDR3 DNA: TGTGCCAGCAGTCCTCAAAGAGCCAAAAACATTCAGTACTTC
CDR3 protein: CASSPQRAKNIQYF
D gene: -
clone size: few
V gene: TRBV12-3/TRBV12-4
J gene: TRBJ2-4

CDR3 DNA: TGTGCCAGCAGCGTAGAAGGGCAGGGCCCTGACGAGCAGTACTTC
CDR3 protein: CASSVEGQGPDEQYF
D gene: -
clone size: few
V gene: TRBV9
J gene: TRBJ2-7

CDR3 DNA: TGTGCCAGCAGCCAAGAAAGCTCCTACGAGCAGTACTTC
CDR3 protein: CASSQESSYEQYF
D gene: -
clone size: few
V gene: TRBV3-1
J gene: TRBJ2-7

CDR3 DNA: TGTGCCAGCAGCCCTTTGAGCTCCTACGAGCAGTACTTC
CDR3 protein: CASSPLSSYEQYF
D gene: -
clone size: once
V gene: TRBV28
J gene: TRBJ2-7

CDR3 DNA: TGCGCCAGTACCGGGACCCAGGACATCCATGAGCAGTTCTTC
CDR3 protein: CASTGTQDIHEQFF
D gene: -
clone size: -
V gene: TRBV28
J gene: TRBJ2-1

CDR3 DNA: TGTGCCAGCAGTGAGGGGGCAGAAACCAAAAACATTCAGTACTTC
CDR3 protein: CASSEGAETKNIQYF
D gene: TRBD1
clone size: -
V gene: TRBV12-3/TRBV12-4
J gene: TRBJ2-4